Presented here are 27 T cell receptor beta chains from one specimen sequenced in a study of blood T cell repertoires in COVID-19. Some clones are missing from TCRdb's copy, which holds only in-frame ones; the method was immunoSEQ multiplex PCR. In the table there are some 420,000 clones, around 91% of which are singletons. Sequenced: PBMCs or T cells enriched from blood (not recorded which). Receptors were obtained from a young man who had recovered from COVID-19.

This clone has only a few counts. The V gene is TRBV14, the J gene TRBJ2-7; maybe TRBD2 (5 bases). V lost 1 base and J 1 base, leaving 11 bases between the germline ends. The length of the CDR3 is 15 residues. The V gene's germline CDR1 is SGHDN and CDR2 FVKESK. This CDR3 reads CASSQATIPSYEQYF. CDR3 nucleotides: TGTGCCAGCAGCCAAGCGACTATTCCTTCCTACGAGCAGTACTTC.

This chain connects TRBV5-1 to TRBJ2-1; 10 bases line up with TRBD2. V was pared by 4 bases and J by 4 bases, with 8 bases of the junction left unmatched. CDR1 and CDR2 (germline): SGHRS, YFSETQ. The CDR3 runs to 16 residues. The CDR3 nucleotides read TGCGCCAGCAGCACCACTAGCGGGGTACAATACAATGAGCAGTTCTTC. This gives the protein CASSTTSGVQYNEQFF. Filled out from reference TRBV5-1 and TRBJ2-1, the complete variable domain reads KAGVTQTPRYLIKTRGQQVTLSCSPISGHRSVSWYQQTPGQGLQFLFEYFSETQRNKGNFPGRFSGRQFSNSRSEMNVSTLELGDSALYLCASSTTSGVQYNEQFFGPGTRLTVL.

V is TRBV10-3 and J is TRBJ1-2; 9 positions match TRBD1. V lost 10 bases and J lost 2; bases outside the gene matches: 8. This CDR3 contains 14 residues. Germline-derived CDR1 and CDR2 are ENHRY and SYGVKD. CDR3 coding DNA: TGTGCCACCGACCCAGGACAGGGGAACTATGGCTACACCTTC. It translates to CATDPGQGNYGYTF.

V gene TRBV4-1 combines with J gene TRBJ2-1; D ambiguous. V lost 0 bases to trimming and J lost 4 bases, with 10 bases between them. From germline, CDR1 is MGHRA and CDR2 YSYEKL. This CDR3 is built from 15 residues. The CDR3, as DNA: TGCGCCAGCAGCCAAGAAATGACTCGGTACAATGAGCAGTTCTTC. It is translated as CASSQEMTRYNEQFF.

This chain joins TRBV10-3 and TRBJ2-3, with 11 bases matching TRBD2. The CDR3 length is 14 residues. Germline V gives CDR1 ENHRY, CDR2 SYGVKD. With 11 bases clipped from V and 2 bases from J, the junction kept 6 bases outside the gene matches. The CDR3 DNA reads TGTGCCGCGGGACTAGCGGAAGTCACAGATACGCAGTATTTT. Protein product: CAAGLAEVTDTQYF.

This chain joins TRBV7-9 and TRBJ2-2; unclear D gene. The CDR3 consists of 13 residues. From germline, CDR1 is SEHNR and CDR2 FQNEAQ (reference sequence). The V end lost 2 bases, the J end lost 6 bases, and 7 bases lay between the germline ends. CDR3 coding DNA: TGTGCCAGCAGCTTATTTGCGGCCGGGGAGCTGTTTTTT. Translation: CASSLFAAGELFF. Complete variable domain (other parts from reference TRBV7-9 and TRBJ2-2): DTGVSQNPRHKITKRGQNVTFRCDPISEHNRLYWYRQTLGQGPEFLTYFQNEAQLEKSRLLSDRFSAERPKGSFSTLEIQRTEQGDSAMYLCASSLFAAGELFFGEGSRLTVL.

Here the CDR3 reads CASRGDRASELGQPQHF. The CDR3 nucleotides are TGCGCCAGCAGAGGGGACAGGGCGTCGGAACTAGGTCAGCCCCAGCATTTT. The rearrangement joins TRBV10-1 to TRBJ1-5, with TRBD1 matching 9 bases. The V segment lost 6 bases and the J segment 6 bases; nucleotides outside the gene matches: 15. Germline assignment: CDR1 WNHNN and CDR2 SYGVQD (reference sequence). There are 17 residues in the CDR3.

This sequence joins TRBV29-1 and TRBJ2-1, with 14 bases matching TRBD2. Germline V gene sequence: CDR1 SQVTM, CDR2 ANQGSEA. After removal of 3 bases from V and 8 bases from J, the junction contained 15 bases not matched to a gene. This CDR3 region has 18 residues. The DNA for the CDR3 is TGCAGCGTTGAGGGCCGGACTAGCGGGAGGCCCCCCGGGTATGAGCAGTTCTTC. Translated: CSVEGRTSGRPPGYEQFF.

A single count supports this clone. The junction differs from germline at one of its ends, possibly a read error. The chain links TRBV19 to TRBJ1-3, with D possibly TRBD1 on 5 matching bases. Germline-derived CDR1 and CDR2 are LNHDA and SQIVND (reference sequence). The CDR3 covers 17 residues. CDR3 region: CASKGTSGADSGNTIYF. The CDR3 bases are TGTGCCAGTAAGGGAACCTCTGGGGCAGACTCTGGTAACACCATATATTTT.

V gene TRBV5-4 combines with J gene TRBJ1-4; tentative D call: TRBD1 (5 bases). The germline V gene has CDR1 SGHNT and CDR2 YYREEE (reference sequence). This CDR3 is built from 14 residues. Trimming removed 0 bases from V and 3 bases from J, with 6 bases in between. CDR3 protein: CASSLVGANEKLFF. The CDR3 coding sequence is TGTGCCAGCAGCTTGGTAGGGGCTAATGAAAAACTGTTTTTT.

V and J are TRBV7-9 and TRBJ2-5; TRBD2 matches 16 bases. Germline CDR1 SEHNR, CDR2 FQNEAQ (reference sequence). The CDR3 has 18 amino acids. Trimming took 4 bases from V and 2 from J; bases not matched to a gene: 7. The CDR3 DNA sequence: TGTGCCAGCAGCTCGGGACTAGCGGGAGGGCCGGGGCAAGAGACCCAGTACTTC. This gives the protein CASSSGLAGGPGQETQYF.

V and J are TRBV5-5 and TRBJ2-3; 11 nucleotides agree with TRBD2. Germline V gene sequence: CDR1 SGHKS, CDR2 YYEKEE (reference sequence). V trimming: 4 bases; J trimming: 2 bases; junction bases outside the gene matches: 6. The CDR3 is 16 amino acids. In DNA, the CDR3 is TGTGCCAGCAGCGAGAGACTAGCGGGACACACAGATACGCAGTATTTT. Its protein is CASSERLAGHTDTQYF. The full variable domain, in which reference TRBV5-5 and TRBJ2-3 provide the parts outside the CDR3, is DAGVTQSPTHLIKTRGQQVTLRCSPISGHKSVSWYQQVLGQGPQFIFQYYEKEERGRGNFPDRFSARQFPNYSSELNVNALLLGDSALYLCASSERLAGHTDTQYFGPGTRLTVL.

The genes are TRBV28 and TRBJ1-1; a possible D gene is TRBD1 (6 bases). The CDR3 loop spans 17 amino acids. CDR1 and CDR2 (germline): MDHEN, SYDVKM. Trimming removed 8 bases at V and 4 bases at J, with 26 bases between. CDR3 protein: CASGSVYPTGPSTEAFF. CDR3 nucleotide sequence: TGTGCCAGCGGATCAGTATACCCAACAGGGCCGAGCACTGAAGCTTTCTTT.

This chain links TRBV7-9 with TRBJ1-4, with TRBD1 identical over 8 bases. Germline V gene data show CDR1 as SEHNR and CDR2 as FQNEAQ (reference sequence). The CDR3 runs 15 residues. V was clipped by 5 bases and J by 8 bases; unmatched bases: 10. CDR3 region: CASSIGTGSGEKLFF. DNA of the CDR3: TGTGCCAGCAGCATAGGGACAGGAAGTGGAGAAAAACTGTTTTTT.

The chain joins TRBV28 to TRBJ1-5; 9 bases agree with TRBD1. V dropped 6 bases and J dropped 1; count of bases not matched to a gene: 1. Germline V gives CDR1 MDHEN, CDR2 SYDVKM. This CDR3 contains 14 residues. This CDR3 reads CASSDRGSNQPQHF. The CDR3 region has the DNA TGTGCCAGCAGCGACAGGGGGAGCAATCAGCCCCAGCATTTT. Filled out from reference TRBV28 and TRBJ1-5, the complete variable domain reads DVKVTQSSRYLVKRTGEKVFLECVQDMDHENMFWYRQDPGLGLRLIYFSYDVKMKEKGDIPEGYSVSREKKERFSLILESASTNQTSMYLCASSDRGSNQPQHFGDGTRLSIL.

The chain is built from TRBV7-9 and TRBJ1-2; 8 bases match TRBD1. The CDR3 extends over 16 amino acids. Germline V gives CDR1 SEHNR, CDR2 FQNEAQ (reference sequence). V gave up 0 bases and J gave up 7 bases; unmatched junction bases: 10. For the CDR3, the DNA is TGTGCCAGCAGCTTAGCCACAGGACAGGGCGGTGCTGGCTACACCTTC. Translating gives CASSLATGQGGAGYTF.

The rearrangement links TRBV4-2 to TRBJ2-7; 9 nucleotides align to TRBD2. V shed 0 bases and J 2 bases; nucleotides not matched to a gene: 8. Germline loops: CDR1 LGHNA, CDR2 YNFKEQ. There are 17 residues in the CDR3. The CDR3: CASSQEGGRGRTYEQYF. CDR3 in DNA: TGTGCCAGCAGCCAAGAAGGCGGGAGGGGGCGGACCTACGAGCAGTACTTC.

This clone appeared once. J is TRBJ1-1 and V is TRBV7-9, with D uncertain. The CDR3 totals 14 residues. Germline V gene sequence: CDR1 SEHNR, CDR2 FQNEAQ (reference sequence). V was pared by 1 base and J by 2 bases, with 8 bases between. The CDR3 DNA reads as TGTGCCAGCAGCTTAGGGCAGGTTAACACTGAAGCTTTCTTT. The encoded protein is CASSLGQVNTEAFF.

This clone was found once. The J gene is TRBJ2-2, the V gene TRBV19, with D perhaps TRBD1 (6 bases). The CDR3 is 15 residues long. Per germline, CDR1 LNHDA and CDR2 SQIVND (reference sequence). The V end was cut by 3 bases, the J end by 5 bases, with 13 bases between. CDR3 bases: TGTGCCAGTAGTATTTTCGGGCAGGGGACCGGGGAGCTGTTTTTT. It specifies CASSIFGQGTGELFF. The entire variable domain, with the rest obtained from reference TRBV19 and TRBJ2-2, is as follows: DGGITQSPKYLFRKEGQNVTLSCEQNLNHDAMYWYRQDPGQGLRLIYYSQIVNDFQKGDIAEGYSVSREKKESFPLTVTSAQKNPTAFYLCASSIFGQGTGELFFGEGSRLTVL.

V usage is TRBV29-1 and J usage is TRBJ1-1; 7 nucleotides match TRBD1. The CDR3 totals 13 residues. CDR1 is SQVTM, CDR2 ANQGSEA, per germline. Losses at the gene ends were 4 bases for V and 5 bases for J; bases not matched to a gene: 7. The chain's CDR3 is CSVGSGGWTEAFF. CDR3 coding DNA: TGCAGCGTTGGGTCAGGGGGGTGGACTGAAGCTTTCTTT.

The chain carries TRBV2 and TRBJ1-4, with 7 bases identical to TRBD1. The V segment lost 7 bases and the J segment 4 bases; nucleotides outside the gene matches: 6. The germline CDR1 and CDR2 sequences are SNHLY and FYNNEI. The length of the CDR3 is 14 residues. The CDR3 DNA sequence: TGTGCCAGCAAGGGATGGGACAGTAATGAAAAACTGTTTTTT. Encoded protein: CASKGWDSNEKLFF.

J is TRBJ1-1 and V is TRBV2, with D possibly being TRBD1 (6 bases). V lost 5 bases and J 1 base, leaving 14 bases between the germline ends. CDR3 length: 15 amino acids. CDR1 is SNHLY, CDR2 FYNNEI, per germline. The CDR3 spells CASSTSRGENTEAFF. The DNA for the CDR3 is TGTGCCAGCAGTACTTCCAGGGGAGAGAACACTGAAGCTTTCTTT.

CDR3 protein: CASSGGPGNYGYTF. CDR3 sequence (DNA): TGTGCCAGCAGCGGCGGGCCGGGGAACTATGGCTACACCTTC. The chain joins TRBV5-6 to TRBJ1-2; D is ambiguous. Germline V lookup: CDR1 SGHDT, CDR2 YYEEEE. The length of the CDR3 is 14 residues. The V and J ends lost 4 bases and 2 bases respectively, with 12 bases between them.

This clone was seen more than once but under ten times. The rearrangement links TRBV11-2 to TRBJ1-2; D ambiguous. This CDR3 spans 16 amino acids. Germline lookup yields CDR1 SGHAT and CDR2 FQNNGV. The V end lost 0 bases, the J end lost 2 bases, and 13 bases lay between the germline ends. In DNA, the CDR3 is TGTGCCAGCAGCTTAGAAATGAGTTTGTCCAACTATGGCTACACCTTC. It is translated as CASSLEMSLSNYGYTF.

This chain connects TRBV2 to TRBJ1-2; 7 nucleotides line up with TRBD1. The CDR3 extends over 12 amino acids. With 2 bases clipped from V and 7 bases from J, the junction kept 1 base outside the gene matches. Germline V gene sequence: CDR1 SNHLY, CDR2 FYNNEI. The CDR3 nucleotides read TGTGCCAGCAGTGAAACAGGGGTTGGCTACACCTTC. Protein: CASSETGVGYTF.

The V and J genes are TRBV10-1 and TRBJ1-5; D unresolved. The germline V gene encodes CDR1 WNHNN and CDR2 SYGVQD (reference sequence). The CDR3 is 13 residues long. V lost 6 bases and J lost 2, with 8 bases in between. The CDR3 region is CASSAGGNQPQHF. DNA of the CDR3: TGCGCCAGCAGCGCGGGAGGCAATCAGCCCCAGCATTTT.

CDR3 protein: CASSQGTSGTREQYF. The CDR3 DNA reads as TGTGCCAGCAGCCAGGGAACTAGCGGGACGAGGGAGCAGTACTTC. The chain uses TRBV3-1 (or the pseudogene TRBV3-2) and TRBJ2-7; 10 positions match TRBD2. J gave up 7 bases and V 3 bases, and 9 bases lay outside the gene matches. CDR3 length: 15 amino acids. CDR1 and CDR2 from the germline V gene are LGHDT and YNNKEL (reference sequence).